Ten or more counts support the clone carrying this T cell receptor (beta chain). Its target is not known. CDR3 length equals 15 residues. V gave up 0 bases and J gave up 4 bases, with 10 bases separating them. Patients had received no treatment of any kind before thyroid surgery. This record comes from a study of metastatic and nonmetastatic thyroid tumors. Study-level background: The comparison covered peripheral blood and tumor or nodule tissue in malignant and benign thyroid patients. General observations from the study: As reported, TCR beta diversity in blood and tumor was significantly higher in malignant thyroid tumors than in benign nodules.

Original methodology: Variation in CDR3 across clinicopathological groups served as the basis for constructing a distant-metastasis classifier in papillary thyroid cancer. TCRdb reprocessed the PCR reads using MiXCR. The V and J calls were determined by TCRdb, not by the authors. The top ten clones hold approximately 4.8% of a sample with some 33,000 clones, 17% of them seen once. The clonotype was recovered from a female donor with papillary thyroid cancer or a benign thyroid nodule (not recorded which). Some clones in this sample may be carry-over from other donors' samples. Sample: blood. The rearrangement uses TRBV12-3 or TRBV12-4 and TRBJ2-1, with D possibly matching TRBD2 (5 bases). The CDR3 region has the DNA TGTGCCAGCAGTTTAGCGGGAGATATGTACAATGAGCAGTTCTTC. Translating gives CASSLAGDMYNEQFF.